This record covers a single TCR beta chain. The table lists this clone with a count of one. Which antigen it targets is not known. Nothing much larger sits one base from this clone, and base qualities are not available. This specimen comes from a study of cytomegalovirus exposure and HLA in healthy donors (dated by TCRdb to the late 2010s). About the full investigation: An earlier analysis of a few hundred of the donors reported 250 to 300 Gb of sequence data and 95 million to 130 million unique TCR beta sequences obtained from around 170 million T cells. Roughly 300 gigabases of sequencing data and tens of millions of unique TCR sequences were included in an early release covering 550 to 800 HLA-typed donors. The genetic ancestry cluster associated with self-reported Caucasian donors included about 81% of the roughly 380 genotyped donors. The study aimed to test whether cataloging public T cell receptors could reveal signatures of past pathogen exposure. Using immunosequencing, the study profiled T cell repertoires from fewer than 700 subjects and related those repertoires to cytomegalovirus serostatus. A separate validation cohort of roughly 110 different subjects was used in addition to the 666-subject first cohort. The study combined high-throughput TCR immunosequencing, statistical association of individual TCRs with disease status, and machine learning to predict cytomegalovirus infection status. In a later analysis, previously published TCR beta repertoires from 550 to 750 donors were re-analyzed and high-resolution HLA genotyping was added so that TCR occurrence patterns could be studied. Rather than using new phenotypic data, the later analysis identified candidate immune exposures from TCR beta sequences and from how often those sequences occurred across donors. An earlier analysis of around 580 of the donors used high-throughput TCR beta sequencing to judge whether each TCR beta V gene segment behaved as functional or pseudogenic. Donor age, sex, ethnicity and CMV serostatus were collected together with the repertoire data. A later genetic analysis took genome-wide SNP genotypes for about three fifths of the roughly 700 donors and used that subset as a discovery cohort. All discovery cohort repertoires had been generated on a single sequencing platform. HLA typing included class I and class II loci at four-digit resolution. Typing coverage varied by locus: roughly 620-640 donors for A, B, C, DRB1 and DQB1; more than 500 for DQA1; about 600 for DPA1; 450 to 480 for DPB1. Roughly five DR-DQ haplotypes were handled as single units for association and clustering because linkage in the cohort was strong. On average, 235,054 unique TCR beta nucleotide sequences were sequenced per donor among fewer than 500 genotyped donors of the cohort, with about 19% of those sequences being non-productive.

Measured from the cysteine to the phenylalanine, the CDR3 is 14 residues long. The CDR3 DNA has 42 bases and is translated from base 1. Ends trimmed: V by 4 bases, J by 5 bases; bases unmatched to a gene: 4. CDR1 and CDR2 were assigned from the germline V gene as SGHTA and FQGNSA. The cohort was made up of 666 healthy bone marrow donors. All cohort members were sampled while nominally healthy, although unrecorded immune exposures were likely present. The donor tested CMV seronegative, placing the donor among the 350 or so seronegative members of the cohort. A peripheral blood sample was collected from each donor, and TCR beta sequencing was performed on peripheral blood mononuclear cells. Genomic DNA was extracted from the blood cell samples with the Qiagen DNeasy Blood Extraction Kit. Library method: the immunoSEQ multiplex PCR assay. A mixture of 60 forward primers for TCR Vbeta segments and 13 reverse primers for TCR Jbeta segments was used in the multiplex PCR. Amplification of the CDR3 region of rearranged TCR beta genes was performed with a multiplex PCR assay on genomic DNA. The amplified TCR beta libraries were sequenced on the Illumina HiSeq System as 87-base-pair reads. The paper's data handling went like this. Across the 670 or so repertoires, a later analysis counted 80 million or so unique TCR beta chains, around 10 million of which were shared by at least two donors. Raw reads were error-corrected and collapsed into unique sequences by a nearest-neighbor algorithm in which closely related sequences were merged to remove PCR and sequencing errors. Alignment of CDR3 sequences to IMGT reference sequences was used to assign V, D and J gene segments. Each retained sequence needed at least a six-nucleotide match to both a V gene segment and a J gene segment. Rearrangements were classified as productive when the CDR3 lacked stop codons and remained in frame with V and J, and all other rearrangements were classified as non-productive. Following IMGT convention, CDR3 was defined as the stretch from the second conserved V-encoded cysteine to the conserved J-encoded phenylalanine. Sequences without an unambiguous match to a single V gene segment were excluded from the earlier analysis of several hundred of the donors. An earlier analysis of several hundred of the donors called V segments functional above 56.7% productive rearrangements and segregating when the between-donor standard deviation exceeded 5%. A statistical classification framework was developed to diagnose cytomegalovirus status using the catalog of TCR beta chain sequences. In a later analysis, TCR nucleotide sequences were compared against IMGT/GENE-DB human TR gene sequences so that V and J genes could be assigned. In a later analysis, CDR3 sequences and most-parsimonious VDJ recombination scenarios were assigned using the TCRdist pipeline. In a later analysis, each TCR beta chain was defined by its CDR3 amino acid sequence together with its V-gene family, and reads without a unique V-gene family were excluded. A later analysis removed several hundred highly shared, low-generation-probability nucleotide sequences to deal with suspected cross-contamination and a sequencing artifact. A later analysis calculated a clonal expansion index for each public chain from normalized within-repertoire ranks of inferred template counts. In a later analysis, generation probabilities were computed with a VDJ recombination model fitted to out-of-frame rearrangements, and the resulting probabilities were checked against IGoR. In a later analysis, hypergeometric tests were used to score TCR-TCR, TCR-HLA and TCR-CMV co-occurrence, with a repertoire-size bias correction applied to TCR pairs. A later analysis estimated false discovery rates by permuting HLA or CMV assignments 20 times. In a later analysis, co-occurring TCRs were grouped with DBSCAN, and TCRdist sequence similarity was added when clustering was performed within HLA-allele-positive subsets. Co-occurrence clustering excluded repertoires with fewer than 30,000 or more than 120,000 public chains, plus five with anomalous nucleotide sharing. What TCRdb holds here is the immuneACCESS table cut down to in-frame rearrangements. Part of the clones is not present; checked against another copy, under half of the missing clones reflect an unresolved V gene, and the others are unexplained. That table is the source of V, J and clone size, and D and trimming were worked out from the DNA. In this sample the table shows about 110,000 clones, around 80% of which occur a single time. 3.6% of the sample is taken by the ten largest.

General study outcomes and caveats: A further reported finding was that TCR beta sequences accurately predicted the HLA-A and HLA-B alleles for most subjects in the first cohort. In this cohort, only TCR beta chains were sequenced, and detectable features were limited by the absence of alpha or paired-chain data. Cytomegalovirus status was reported to be diagnosed by the classifier with high specificity and sensitivity in both the original and validation cohorts. According to a later analysis, TCR association rates differed among HLA loci, with DRB1 alleles showing the most associated TCRs and HLA-C alleles showing the fewest. A few of the identified cytomegalovirus-associated TCR beta chains were confirmed in vitro to be specific for cytomegalovirus antigens. Because some donors lacked HLA typing at each locus, the association tests relied only on the typed subset. Immune exposure information for the cohort was limited to CMV serostatus. Because counts were too low, more than 15 rarely observed V segments, including chromosome 9 orphons, were left out of the earlier analysis of 587 of the donors. A cluster of highly shared sequence variants was judged likely to represent a technical artifact of the sequencing pipeline. When HLA alleles, especially DR and DQ, strongly co-occurred, attributing TCR associations to individual alleles was difficult. In the study, 150 to 200 TCR beta chains were listed as associated with cytomegalovirus. According to a later genetic analysis, donors in an Asian-associated ancestry cluster had fewer N-insertions in productive TCRs than the approximately 700-donor mean. In an earlier analysis of 587 of the donors, most TCR beta V segments appeared in productive rearrangements about 90% or about 30% of the time, broadly matching IMGT annotations. Because the 87-base-pair reads could not distinguish some IMGT-functional V segments, including TRBV6-2 and TRBV6-3, those segments were excluded. While some public TCRs were present in many individuals, most TCR sequences turned up only very rarely across donors. In a later analysis, several top co-occurrence clusters were reported to appear linked to parvovirus B19, influenza, CMV and Epstein-Barr virus. In a later analysis, HLA-associated TCR beta chains were found to be more clonally expanded and to have lower generation probabilities than equally common non-associated chains. According to a later analysis, most CMV-associated TCR beta chains appeared to be HLA-restricted, and the HLA associations seemed to be driven largely by CMV exposure. Linkage disequilibrium might explain the correlated functional status among segregating V segments, but an unknown experimental factor could not be ruled out. In a later genetic analysis, a missense DCLRE1C variant was associated with V-gene and J-gene trimming of TCR beta chains, and the association was replicated in an independent cohort. Roughly uniform sequencing depth across donors was assumed in presence/absence analyses, although this assumption may not hold. At a false discovery rate of 0.05, a later analysis linked around 15,000 TCR beta sequences to specific HLA alleles. It was suggested by the authors that the approach could potentially be generalized to other disease states and immunological phenotypes.

This clonotype was sampled from a man between 60 and 70 years old in good health and CMV-seronegative. Sequenced sample: PBMCs. The chain is assembled from TRBV7-2 and TRBJ1-5, with 8 junctional bases fitting TRBD1. DNA sequence: TGTGCCAGCAGCTCGAGACAGGGGTATCAGCCCCAGCATTTT. This yields the protein CASSSRQGYQPQHF.